A single sample gave rise to the 2 T cell receptor beta chains below, sequenced in a study of human T cells and chemical hapten exposure. MiXCR, applied by TCRdb to the RACE reads, yields one record per CDR3 protein. The data hold approximately 370,000 distinct CDR3 sequences, with around 5% observed a single time. Time point given: pre-sensitization, week 0. The treatment is: therapeutic diphenylcyclopropenone sensitization with weekly scalp DPC. The starting material was whole blood, obtained in connection with sensitization to the hapten diphenylcyclopropenone (DPC). All receptors come from a woman between 18 and 30 years old with alopecia areata. Some clones in this sample may be carry-over from other donors' samples.

V gene TRBV5-1 combines with J gene TRBJ1-1; 8 nucleotides align to TRBD1. This CDR3 has 12 amino acids. The V gene end was trimmed by 4 bases and the J gene end by 7 bases; junction bases not matched to a gene: 3. Germline loops: CDR1 SGHRS, CDR2 YFSETQ. The DNA of the CDR3 is TGCGCCAGCAGCACCGGACAGGGTGAAGCTTTCTTT. Its protein is CASSTGQGEAFF.

This chain joins TRBV6-5 and TRBJ1-4; D remains ambiguous. This CDR3 is 14 amino acids long. V was cut by 2 bases and J by 4 bases, with 8 bases left in between. The germline CDR1 and CDR2 sequences are MNHEY and SVGAGI. The CDR3 DNA reads TGTGCCAGCAGTTACCGGAGCCATAATGAAAAACTGTTTTTT. Translation gives CASSYRSHNEKLFF.